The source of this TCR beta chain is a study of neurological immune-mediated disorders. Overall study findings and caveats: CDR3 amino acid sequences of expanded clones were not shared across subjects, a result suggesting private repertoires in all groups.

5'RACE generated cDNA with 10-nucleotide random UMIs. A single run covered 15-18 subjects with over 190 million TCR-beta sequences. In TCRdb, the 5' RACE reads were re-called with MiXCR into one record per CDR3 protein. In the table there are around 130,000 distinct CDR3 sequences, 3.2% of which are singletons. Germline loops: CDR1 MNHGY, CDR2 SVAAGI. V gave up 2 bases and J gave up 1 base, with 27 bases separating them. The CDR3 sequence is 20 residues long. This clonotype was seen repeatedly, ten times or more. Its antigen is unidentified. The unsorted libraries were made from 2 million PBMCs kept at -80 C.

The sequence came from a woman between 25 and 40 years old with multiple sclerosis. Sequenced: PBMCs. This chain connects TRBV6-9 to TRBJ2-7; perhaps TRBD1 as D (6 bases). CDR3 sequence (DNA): TGTGCCAGCAGTTATACCCGACCCCTCACCTCAGGGGCACAGTCCTACGAGCAGTACTTC. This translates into CASSYTRPLTSGAQSYEQYF.